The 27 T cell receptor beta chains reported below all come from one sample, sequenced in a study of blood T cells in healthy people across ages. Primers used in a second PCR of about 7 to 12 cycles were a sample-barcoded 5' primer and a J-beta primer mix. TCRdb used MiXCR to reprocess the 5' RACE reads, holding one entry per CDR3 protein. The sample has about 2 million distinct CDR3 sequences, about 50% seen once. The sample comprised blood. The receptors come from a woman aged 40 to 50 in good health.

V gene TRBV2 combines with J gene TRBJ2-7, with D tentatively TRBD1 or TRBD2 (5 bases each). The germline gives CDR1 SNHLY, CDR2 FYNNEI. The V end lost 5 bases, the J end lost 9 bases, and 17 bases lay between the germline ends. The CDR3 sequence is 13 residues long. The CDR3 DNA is TGTGCCAGCAGTCTACCGGCATCGGGACGGCAGTACTTC. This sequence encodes CASSLPASGRQYF.

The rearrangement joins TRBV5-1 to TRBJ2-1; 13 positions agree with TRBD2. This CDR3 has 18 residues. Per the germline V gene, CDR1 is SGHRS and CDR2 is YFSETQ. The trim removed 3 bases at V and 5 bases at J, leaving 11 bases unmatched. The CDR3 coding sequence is TGCGCCAGCAGCTCCGGGACTAGCGGGGTTCTGGGCCACAATGAGCAGTTCTTC. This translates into CASSSGTSGVLGHNEQFF.

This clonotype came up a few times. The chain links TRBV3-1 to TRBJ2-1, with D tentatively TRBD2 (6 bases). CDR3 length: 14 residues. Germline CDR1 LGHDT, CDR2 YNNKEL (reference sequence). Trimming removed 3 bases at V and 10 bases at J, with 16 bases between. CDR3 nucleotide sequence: TGTGCCAGCAGCCAGGATGCGGGACTCTGGGAGCAGTTCTTC. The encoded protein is CASSQDAGLWEQFF.

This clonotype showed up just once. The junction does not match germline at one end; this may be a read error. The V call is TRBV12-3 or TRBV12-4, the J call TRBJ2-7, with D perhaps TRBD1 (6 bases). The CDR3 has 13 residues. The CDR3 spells CAGSLALGAEQYF. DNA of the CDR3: TGTGCCGGCAGTTTAGCGCTGGGGGCCGAGCAGTACTTC.

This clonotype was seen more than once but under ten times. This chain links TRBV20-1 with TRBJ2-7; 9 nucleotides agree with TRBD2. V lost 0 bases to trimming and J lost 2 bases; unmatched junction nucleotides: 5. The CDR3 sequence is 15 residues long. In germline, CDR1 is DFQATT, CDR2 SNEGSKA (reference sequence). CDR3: CSARDPSGDPYEQYF. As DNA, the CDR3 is TGCAGTGCTAGAGATCCTAGCGGGGACCCCTACGAGCAGTACTTC.

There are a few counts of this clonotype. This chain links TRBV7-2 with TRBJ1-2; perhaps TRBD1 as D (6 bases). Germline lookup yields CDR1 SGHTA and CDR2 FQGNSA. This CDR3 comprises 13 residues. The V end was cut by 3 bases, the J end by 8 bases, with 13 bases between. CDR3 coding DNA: TGTGCCAGCAGCTTCACAGGGCCTGGGGGCTACACCTTC. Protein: CASSFTGPGGYTF.

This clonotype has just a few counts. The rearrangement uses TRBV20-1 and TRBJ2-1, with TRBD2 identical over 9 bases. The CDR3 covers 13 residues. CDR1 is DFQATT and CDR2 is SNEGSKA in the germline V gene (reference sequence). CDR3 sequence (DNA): TGCGGATTGGCGAGCGGGGGGTGGGATGAGCAGTTCTTC. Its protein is CGLASGGWDEQFF.

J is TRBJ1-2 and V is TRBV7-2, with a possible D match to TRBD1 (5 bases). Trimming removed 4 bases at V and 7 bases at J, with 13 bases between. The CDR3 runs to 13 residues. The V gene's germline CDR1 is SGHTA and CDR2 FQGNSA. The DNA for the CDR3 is TGTGCCAGCAGCTCTAGCAGGGTCTGTGGCTACACCTTC. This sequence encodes CASSSSRVCGYTF. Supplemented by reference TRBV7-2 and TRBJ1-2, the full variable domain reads GAGVSQSPSNKVTEKGKDVELRCDPISGHTALYWYRQSLGQGLEFLIYFQGNSAPDKSGLPSDRFSAERTGGSVSTLTIQRTQQEDSAVYLCASSSSRVCGYTFGSGTRLTVV.

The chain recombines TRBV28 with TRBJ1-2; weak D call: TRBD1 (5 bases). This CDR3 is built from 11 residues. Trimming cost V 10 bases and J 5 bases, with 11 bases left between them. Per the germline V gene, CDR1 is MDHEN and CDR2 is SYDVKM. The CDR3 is CATGTRYGYTF. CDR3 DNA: TGTGCCACCGGGACGCGTTATGGCTACACCTTC.

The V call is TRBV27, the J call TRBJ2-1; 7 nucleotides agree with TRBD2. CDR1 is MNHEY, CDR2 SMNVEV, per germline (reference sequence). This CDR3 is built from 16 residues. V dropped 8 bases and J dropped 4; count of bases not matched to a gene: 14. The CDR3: CASFPWGRGVYNEQFF. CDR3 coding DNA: TGTGCCAGCTTTCCCTGGGGTCGGGGGGTTTACAATGAGCAGTTCTTC.

The CDR3 loop is CASSPRRAPYGYTF. CDR3 bases: TGTGCCAGCTCACCGCGCCGGGCGCCCTACGGCTACACCTTC. The gene calls are TRBV18 and TRBJ1-2, with no clear D. Trimming shortened V by 3 bases and J by 8 bases, and 16 bases separated the two germline ends. Germline-derived CDR1 and CDR2 are KGHSH and LQKENI. The CDR3 extends over 14 amino acids.

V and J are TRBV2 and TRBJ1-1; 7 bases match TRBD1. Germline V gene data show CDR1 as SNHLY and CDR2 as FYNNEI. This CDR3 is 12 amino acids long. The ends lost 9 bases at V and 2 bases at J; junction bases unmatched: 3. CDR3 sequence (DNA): TGTGCCAGGGGACAGCTTAACACTGAAGCTTTCTTT. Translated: CARGQLNTEAFF.

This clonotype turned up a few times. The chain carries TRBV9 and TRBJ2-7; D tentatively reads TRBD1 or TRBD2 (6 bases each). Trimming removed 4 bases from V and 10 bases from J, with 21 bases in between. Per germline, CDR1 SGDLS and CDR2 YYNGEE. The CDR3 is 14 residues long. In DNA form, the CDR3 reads TGTGCCAGCAGCCCCCCGGGGGCTCCGGGACTTCAGTACTTC. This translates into CASSPPGAPGLQYF.

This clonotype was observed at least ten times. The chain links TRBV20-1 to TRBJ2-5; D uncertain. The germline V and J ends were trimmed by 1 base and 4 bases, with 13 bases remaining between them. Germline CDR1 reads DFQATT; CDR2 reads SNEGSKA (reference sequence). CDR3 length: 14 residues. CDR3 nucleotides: TGCAGTGCTAGAGTGGGCGCGAGTGTAGAGACCCAGTACTTC. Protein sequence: CSARVGASVETQYF.

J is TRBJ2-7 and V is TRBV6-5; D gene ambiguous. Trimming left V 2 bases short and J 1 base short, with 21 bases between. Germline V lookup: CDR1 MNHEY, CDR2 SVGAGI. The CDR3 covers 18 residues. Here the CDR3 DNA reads TGTGCCAGCAGTTACGTTTCGGTAGTTACACAAAAATCCTACGAGCAGTACTTC. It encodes CASSYVSVVTQKSYEQYF.

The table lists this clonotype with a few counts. The CDR3: CASSSPGRNQPQHF. The CDR3, as DNA: TGTGCCAGCAGCTCCCCCGGGCGCAATCAGCCCCAGCATTTT. The chain couples TRBV7-2 to TRBJ1-5; D is unresolved. The CDR3 runs 14 residues. Per the germline V gene, CDR1 is SGHTA and CDR2 is FQGNSA. The V end was cut by 4 bases, the J end by 2 bases, with 9 bases between.

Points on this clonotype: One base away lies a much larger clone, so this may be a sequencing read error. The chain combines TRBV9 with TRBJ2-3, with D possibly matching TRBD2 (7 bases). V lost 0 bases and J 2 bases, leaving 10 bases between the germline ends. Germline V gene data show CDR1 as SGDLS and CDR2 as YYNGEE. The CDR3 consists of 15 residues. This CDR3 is CASSVGGGHTDTQYF. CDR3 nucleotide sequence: TGTGCCAGCAGCGTAGGGGGGGGCCACACAGATACGCAGTATTTT.

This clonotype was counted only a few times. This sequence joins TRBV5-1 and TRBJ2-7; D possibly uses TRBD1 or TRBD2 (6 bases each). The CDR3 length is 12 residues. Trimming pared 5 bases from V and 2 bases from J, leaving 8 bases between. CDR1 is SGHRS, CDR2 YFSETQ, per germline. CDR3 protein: CASRRDTYEQYF. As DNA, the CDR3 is TGCGCCAGCAGGCGGGACACCTACGAGCAGTACTTC.

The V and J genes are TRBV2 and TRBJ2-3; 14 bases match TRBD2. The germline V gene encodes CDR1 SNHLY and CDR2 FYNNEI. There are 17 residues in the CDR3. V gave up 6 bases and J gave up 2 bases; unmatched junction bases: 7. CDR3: CASRGLAGASNTDTQYF. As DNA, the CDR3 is TGTGCCAGCAGGGGACTAGCGGGGGCATCAAACACAGATACGCAGTATTTT.

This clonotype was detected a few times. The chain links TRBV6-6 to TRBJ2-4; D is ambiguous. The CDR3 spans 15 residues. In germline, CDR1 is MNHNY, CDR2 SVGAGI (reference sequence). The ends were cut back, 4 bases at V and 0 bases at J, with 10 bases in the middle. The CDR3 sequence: CASSSGYGAKNIQYF. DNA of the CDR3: TGTGCCAGCAGTTCCGGGTATGGAGCCAAAAACATTCAGTACTTC.

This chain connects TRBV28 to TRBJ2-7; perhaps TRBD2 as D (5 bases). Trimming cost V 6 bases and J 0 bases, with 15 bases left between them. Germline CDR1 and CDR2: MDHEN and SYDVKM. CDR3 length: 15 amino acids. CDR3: CASSRGSPSSYEQYF. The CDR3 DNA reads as TGTGCCAGCAGCCGGGGATCCCCGAGCTCCTACGAGCAGTACTTC.

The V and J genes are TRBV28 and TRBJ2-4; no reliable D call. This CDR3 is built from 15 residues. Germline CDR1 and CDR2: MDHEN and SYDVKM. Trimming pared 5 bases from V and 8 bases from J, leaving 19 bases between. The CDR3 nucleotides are TGTGCCAGCAGTATTCCCCCTCTTAGTTGGGACATTCAGTACTTC. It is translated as CASSIPPLSWDIQYF.

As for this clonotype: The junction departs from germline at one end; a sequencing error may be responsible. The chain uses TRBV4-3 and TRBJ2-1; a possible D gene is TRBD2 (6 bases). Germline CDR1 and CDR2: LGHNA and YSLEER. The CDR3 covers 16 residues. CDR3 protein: CASSRSWGDSCNEQFF. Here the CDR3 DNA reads TGCGCCAGCAGCCGCTCGTGGGGGGACTCCTGCAATGAGCAGTTCTTC.

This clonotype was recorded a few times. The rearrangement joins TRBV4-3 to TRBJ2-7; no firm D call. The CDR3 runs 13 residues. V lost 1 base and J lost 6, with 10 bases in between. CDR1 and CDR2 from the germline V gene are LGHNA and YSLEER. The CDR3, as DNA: TGCGCCAGCAGCCAAGGGGCCGGCCTCGAGCAGTACTTC. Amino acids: CASSQGAGLEQYF.

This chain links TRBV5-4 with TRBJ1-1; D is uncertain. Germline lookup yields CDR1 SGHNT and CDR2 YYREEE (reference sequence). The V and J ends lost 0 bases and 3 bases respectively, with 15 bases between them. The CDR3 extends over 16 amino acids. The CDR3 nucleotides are TGTGCCAGCAGCTTGGCAGCCACGGATTGGGACACTGAAGCTTTCTTT. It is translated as CASSLAATDWDTEAFF.

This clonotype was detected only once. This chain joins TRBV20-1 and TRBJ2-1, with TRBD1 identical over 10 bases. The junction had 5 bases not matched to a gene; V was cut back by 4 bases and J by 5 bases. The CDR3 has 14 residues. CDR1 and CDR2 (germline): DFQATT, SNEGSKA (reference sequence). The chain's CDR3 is CSATRDRGHNEQFF. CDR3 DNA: TGCAGTGCTACCCGGGACAGGGGACACAATGAGCAGTTCTTC.

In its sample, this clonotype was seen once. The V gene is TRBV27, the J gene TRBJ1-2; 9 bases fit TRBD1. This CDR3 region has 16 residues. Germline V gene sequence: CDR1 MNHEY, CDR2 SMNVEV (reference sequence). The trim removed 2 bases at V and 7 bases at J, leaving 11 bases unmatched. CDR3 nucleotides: TGTGCCAGCAGTTTAATGAGTACAGGGGGCGGGGGTGGCTACACCTTC. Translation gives CASSLMSTGGGGGYTF.